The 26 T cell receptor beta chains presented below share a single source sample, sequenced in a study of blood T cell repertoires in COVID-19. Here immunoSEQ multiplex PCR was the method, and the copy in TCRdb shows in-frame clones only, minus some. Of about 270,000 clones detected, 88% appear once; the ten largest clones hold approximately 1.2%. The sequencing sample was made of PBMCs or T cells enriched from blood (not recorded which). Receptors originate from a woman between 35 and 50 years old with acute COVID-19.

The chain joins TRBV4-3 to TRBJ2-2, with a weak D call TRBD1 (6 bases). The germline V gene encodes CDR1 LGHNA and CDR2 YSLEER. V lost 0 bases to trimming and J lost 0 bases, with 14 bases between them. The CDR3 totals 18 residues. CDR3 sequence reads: CASSQDFLTGPNTGELFF. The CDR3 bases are TGCGCCAGCAGCCAAGATTTTCTGACAGGACCGAACACCGGGGAGCTGTTTTTT.

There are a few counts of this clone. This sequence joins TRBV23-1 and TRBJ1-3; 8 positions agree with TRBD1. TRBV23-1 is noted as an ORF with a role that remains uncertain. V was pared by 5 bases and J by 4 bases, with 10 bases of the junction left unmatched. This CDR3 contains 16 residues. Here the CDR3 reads CASSSGQAQIGNTIYF. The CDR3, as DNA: TGCGCCAGCAGTTCGGGACAGGCTCAGATCGGAAACACCATATATTTT.

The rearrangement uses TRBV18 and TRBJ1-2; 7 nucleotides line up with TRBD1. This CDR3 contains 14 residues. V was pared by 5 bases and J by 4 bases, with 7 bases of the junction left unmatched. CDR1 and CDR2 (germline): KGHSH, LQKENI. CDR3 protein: CASSIDGTVYGYTF. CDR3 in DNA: TGTGCCAGCTCAATTGACGGGACAGTCTATGGCTACACCTTC.

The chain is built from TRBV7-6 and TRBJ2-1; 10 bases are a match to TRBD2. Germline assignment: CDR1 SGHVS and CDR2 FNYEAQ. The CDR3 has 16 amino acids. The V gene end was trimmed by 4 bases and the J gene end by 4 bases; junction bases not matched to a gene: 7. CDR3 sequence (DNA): TGTGCCAGCAGCTCCCGTCTAGCGGGAGATTACAATGAGCAGTTCTTC. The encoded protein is CASSSRLAGDYNEQFF.

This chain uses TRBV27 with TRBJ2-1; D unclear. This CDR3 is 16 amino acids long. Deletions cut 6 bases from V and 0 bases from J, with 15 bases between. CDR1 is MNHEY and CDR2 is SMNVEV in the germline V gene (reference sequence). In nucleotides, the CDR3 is TGTGCCAGCAGCCTTTCCCAAGCTGCCTCCTACAATGAGCAGTTCTTC. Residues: CASSLSQAASYNEQFF.

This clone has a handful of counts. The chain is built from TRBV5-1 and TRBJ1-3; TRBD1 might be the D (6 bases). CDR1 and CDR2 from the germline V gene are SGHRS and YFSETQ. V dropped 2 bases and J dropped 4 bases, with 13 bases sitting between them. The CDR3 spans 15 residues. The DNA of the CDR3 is TGCGCCAGCAGCTTACAGGGTGAGCTGGGAAACACCATATATTTT. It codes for CASSLQGELGNTIYF.

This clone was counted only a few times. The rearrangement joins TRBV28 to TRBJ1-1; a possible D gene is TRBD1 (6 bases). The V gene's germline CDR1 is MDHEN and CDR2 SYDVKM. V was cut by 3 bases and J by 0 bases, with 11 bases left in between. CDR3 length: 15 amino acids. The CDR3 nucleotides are TGTGCCAGCAGTTTGTACAGGGTGATGAACACTGAAGCTTTCTTT. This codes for CASSLYRVMNTEAFF.

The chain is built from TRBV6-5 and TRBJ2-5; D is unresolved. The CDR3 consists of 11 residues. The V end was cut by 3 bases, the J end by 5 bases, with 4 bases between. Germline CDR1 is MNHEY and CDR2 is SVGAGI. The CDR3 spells CASSYSETQYF. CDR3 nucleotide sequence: TGTGCCAGCAGTTATTCGGAGACCCAGTACTTC.

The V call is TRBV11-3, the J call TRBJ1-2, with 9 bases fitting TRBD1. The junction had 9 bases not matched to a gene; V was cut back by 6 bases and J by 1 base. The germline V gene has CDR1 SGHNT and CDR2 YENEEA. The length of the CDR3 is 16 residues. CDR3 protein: CASSPWGTGFNYGYTF. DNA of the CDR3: TGTGCCAGCAGTCCCTGGGGGACAGGGTTTAACTATGGCTACACCTTC.

This chain's CDR3 is CASSAAGTGGEKLFF. Written as DNA, the CDR3 is TGTGCCAGCAGCGCGGCCGGGACGGGGGGCGAAAAACTGTTTTTT. The chain has TRBV9 and TRBJ1-4; TRBD1 is a possible D gene (6 bases). Trimming left V 3 bases short and J 8 bases short, with 17 bases between. CDR1 is SGDLS and CDR2 is YYNGEE in the germline V gene. This CDR3 comprises 15 residues.

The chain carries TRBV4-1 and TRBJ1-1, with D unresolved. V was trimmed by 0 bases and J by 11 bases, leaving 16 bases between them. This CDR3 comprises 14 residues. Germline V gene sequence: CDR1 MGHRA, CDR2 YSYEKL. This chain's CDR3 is CASSQDNARREAFF. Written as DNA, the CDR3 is TGCGCCAGCAGCCAAGATAACGCGAGGAGAGAGGCTTTCTTT.

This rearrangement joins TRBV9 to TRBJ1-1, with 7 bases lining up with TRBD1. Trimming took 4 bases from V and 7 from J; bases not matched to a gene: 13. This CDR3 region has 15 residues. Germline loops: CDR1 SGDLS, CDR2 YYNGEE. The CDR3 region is CASSLEGALIDEAFF. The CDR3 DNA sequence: TGTGCCAGCAGCTTAGAGGGGGCTCTGATCGATGAAGCTTTCTTT. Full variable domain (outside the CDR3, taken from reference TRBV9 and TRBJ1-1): DSGVTQTPKHLITATGQRVTLRCSPRSGDLSVYWYQQSLDQGLQFLIQYYNGEERAKGNILERFSAQQFPDLHSELNLSSLELGDSALYFCASSLEGALIDEAFFGQGTRLTVV.

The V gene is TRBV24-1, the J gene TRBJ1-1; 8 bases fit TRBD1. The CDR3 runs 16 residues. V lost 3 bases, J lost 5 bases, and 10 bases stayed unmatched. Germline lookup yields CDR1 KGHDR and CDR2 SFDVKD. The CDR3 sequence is CATSDPKGQGETEAFF. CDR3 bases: TGTGCCACCAGTGATCCTAAAGGACAGGGTGAGACTGAAGCTTTCTTT.

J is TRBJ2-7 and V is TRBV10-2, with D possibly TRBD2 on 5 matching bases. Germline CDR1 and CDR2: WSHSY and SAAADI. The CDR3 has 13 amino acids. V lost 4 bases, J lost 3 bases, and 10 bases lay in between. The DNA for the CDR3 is TGCGCCAGCAGTGGGGAGTGGGGCTACGAGCAGTACGTC. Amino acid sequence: CASSGEWGYEQYV.

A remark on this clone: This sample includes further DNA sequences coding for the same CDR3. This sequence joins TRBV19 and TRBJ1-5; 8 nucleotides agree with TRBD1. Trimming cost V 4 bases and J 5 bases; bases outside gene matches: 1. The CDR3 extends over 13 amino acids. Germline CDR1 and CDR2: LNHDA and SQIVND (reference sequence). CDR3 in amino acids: CASSTQGDQPQHF. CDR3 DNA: TGTGCCAGTAGTACACAGGGGGATCAGCCCCAGCATTTT.

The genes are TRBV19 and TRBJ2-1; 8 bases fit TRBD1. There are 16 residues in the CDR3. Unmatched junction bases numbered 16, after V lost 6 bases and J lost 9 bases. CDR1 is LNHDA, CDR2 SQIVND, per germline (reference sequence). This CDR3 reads CASSRTGRNPFLEQFF. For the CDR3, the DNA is TGTGCCAGTAGCCGGACAGGGCGAAATCCTTTTCTTGAGCAGTTCTTC.

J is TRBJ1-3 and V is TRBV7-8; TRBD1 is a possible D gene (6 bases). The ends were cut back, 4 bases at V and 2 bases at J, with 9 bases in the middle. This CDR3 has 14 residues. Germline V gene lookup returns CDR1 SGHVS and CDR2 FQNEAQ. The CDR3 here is CASSSTGPGNTIYF. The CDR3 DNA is TGTGCCAGCAGCTCGACAGGTCCTGGAAACACCATATATTTT.

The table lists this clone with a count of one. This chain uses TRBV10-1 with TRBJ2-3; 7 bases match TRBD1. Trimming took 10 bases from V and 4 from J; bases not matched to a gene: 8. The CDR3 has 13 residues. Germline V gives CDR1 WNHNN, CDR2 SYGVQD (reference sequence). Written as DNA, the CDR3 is TGCGCCACTACAGCAGGGGGTTCAGATACGCAGTATTTT. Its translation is CATTAGGSDTQYF.

The CDR3 nucleotides are TGTGCCAGCAGCGTAGCCCTAGCGGGAGGTGGGAGCGAGACCCAGTACTTC. Its translation: CASSVALAGGGSETQYF. The chain carries TRBV9 and TRBJ2-5; TRBD2 matches 11 bases. The germline gives CDR1 SGDLS, CDR2 YYNGEE. This CDR3 has 17 residues. Losses at the gene ends were 0 bases for V and 5 bases for J; bases not matched to a gene: 9.

CDR3 nucleotide sequence: TGTGCCAGCAGCCGAGCAAACACCGGGACAGCTAACTATGGCTACACCTTC. Translation: CASSRANTGTANYGYTF. The V and J genes are TRBV27 and TRBJ1-2; TRBD1 agrees at 7 bases. The ends lost 6 bases at V and 0 bases at J; junction bases unmatched: 13. Germline loops: CDR1 MNHEY, CDR2 SMNVEV (reference sequence). The CDR3 has 17 residues.

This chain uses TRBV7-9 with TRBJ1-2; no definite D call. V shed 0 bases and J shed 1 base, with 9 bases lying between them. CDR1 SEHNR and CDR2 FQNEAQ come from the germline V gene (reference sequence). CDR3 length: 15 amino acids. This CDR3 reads CASSLAAESNYGYTF. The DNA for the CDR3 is TGTGCCAGCAGCTTAGCGGCGGAAAGTAACTATGGCTACACCTTC.

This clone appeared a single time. The CDR3 nucleotides are TGTGCCTGGAGTTACGGGAATGGCCAGCCCCAGCATTTT. It codes for CAWSYGNGQPQHF. The rearrangement joins TRBV30 to TRBJ1-5, with D unresolved. The germline CDR1 and CDR2 sequences are GTSNPN and SVGIG (reference sequence). The CDR3 consists of 13 residues. Trimming removed 2 bases at V and 7 bases at J, with 12 bases between.

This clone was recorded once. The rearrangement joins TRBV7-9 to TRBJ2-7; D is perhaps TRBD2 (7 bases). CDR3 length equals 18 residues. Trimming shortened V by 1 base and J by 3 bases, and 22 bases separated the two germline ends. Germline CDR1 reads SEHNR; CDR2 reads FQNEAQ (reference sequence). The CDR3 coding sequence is TGTGCCAGCAGCTTAGAAGGAACCGGGGGGCCGTTTGTCTACGAGCAGTACTTC. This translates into CASSLEGTGGPFVYEQYF.

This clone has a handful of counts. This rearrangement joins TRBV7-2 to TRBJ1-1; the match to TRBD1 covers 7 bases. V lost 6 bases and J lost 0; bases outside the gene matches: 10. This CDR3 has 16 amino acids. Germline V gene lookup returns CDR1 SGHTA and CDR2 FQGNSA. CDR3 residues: CASSSSKQGLNTEAFF. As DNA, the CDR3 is TGTGCCAGCAGTTCTAGTAAACAGGGGCTGAACACTGAAGCTTTCTTT.

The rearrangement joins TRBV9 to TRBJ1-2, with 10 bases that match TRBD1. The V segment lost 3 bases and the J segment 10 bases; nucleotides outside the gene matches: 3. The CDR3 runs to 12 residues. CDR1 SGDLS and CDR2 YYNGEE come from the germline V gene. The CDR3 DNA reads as TGTGCCAGCAGCGAGGGACAGGGGACCTACACCTTC. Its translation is CASSEGQGTYTF.

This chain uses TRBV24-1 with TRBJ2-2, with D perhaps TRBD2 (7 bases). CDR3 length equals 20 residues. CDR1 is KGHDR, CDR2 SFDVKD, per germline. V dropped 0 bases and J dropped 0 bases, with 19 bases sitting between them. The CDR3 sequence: CATSDLRGYGGLPNTGELFF. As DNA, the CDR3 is TGTGCCACCAGTGATTTGAGGGGGTACGGGGGGCTACCGAACACCGGGGAGCTGTTTTTT.